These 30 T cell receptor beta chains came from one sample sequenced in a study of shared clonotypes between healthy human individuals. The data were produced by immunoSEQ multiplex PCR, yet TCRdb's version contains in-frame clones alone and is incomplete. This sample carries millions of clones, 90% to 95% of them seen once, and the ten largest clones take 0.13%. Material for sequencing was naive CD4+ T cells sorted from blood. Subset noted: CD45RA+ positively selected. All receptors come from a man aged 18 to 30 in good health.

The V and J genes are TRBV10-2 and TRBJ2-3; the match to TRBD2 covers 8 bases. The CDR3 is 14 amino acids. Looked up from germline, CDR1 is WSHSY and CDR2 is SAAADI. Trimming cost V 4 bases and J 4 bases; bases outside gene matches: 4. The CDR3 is CASSGTSLADTQYF. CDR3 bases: TGCGCCAGCAGTGGGACTAGCCTAGCAGATACGCAGTATTTT.

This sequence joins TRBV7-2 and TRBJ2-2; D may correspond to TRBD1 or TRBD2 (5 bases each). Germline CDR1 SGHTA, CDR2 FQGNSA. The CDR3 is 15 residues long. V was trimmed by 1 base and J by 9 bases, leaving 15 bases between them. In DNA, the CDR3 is TGTGCCAGCAGCTTAGTAGTCGGGACGGGCCGGGAGCTGTTTTTT. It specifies CASSLVVGTGRELFF.

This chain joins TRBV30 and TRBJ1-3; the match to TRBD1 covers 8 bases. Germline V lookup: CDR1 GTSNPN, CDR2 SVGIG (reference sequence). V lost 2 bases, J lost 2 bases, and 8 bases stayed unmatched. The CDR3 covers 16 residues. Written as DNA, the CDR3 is TGTGCCTGGAGTATTACCAGGGGGCGAGCTGGAAACACCATATATTTT. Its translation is CAWSITRGRAGNTIYF.

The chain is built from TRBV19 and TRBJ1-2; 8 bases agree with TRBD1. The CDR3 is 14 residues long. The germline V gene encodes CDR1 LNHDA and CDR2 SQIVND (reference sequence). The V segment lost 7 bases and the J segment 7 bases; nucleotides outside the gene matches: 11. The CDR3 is CASNPRQGAAGYTF. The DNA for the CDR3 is TGTGCCAGTAACCCTCGGCAGGGGGCTGCTGGCTACACCTTC. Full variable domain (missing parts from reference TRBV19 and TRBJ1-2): DGGITQSPKYLFRKEGQNVTLSCEQNLNHDAMYWYRQDPGQGLRLIYYSQIVNDFQKGDIAEGYSVSREKKESFPLTVTSAQKNPTAFYLCASNPRQGAAGYTFGSGTRLTVV.

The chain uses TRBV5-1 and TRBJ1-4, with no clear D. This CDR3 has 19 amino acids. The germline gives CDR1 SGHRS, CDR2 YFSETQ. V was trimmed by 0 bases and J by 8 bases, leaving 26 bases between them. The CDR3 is CASSLGEIIGKGSVEKLFF. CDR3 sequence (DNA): TGCGCCAGCAGCTTGGGGGAGATTATAGGGAAAGGATCTGTCGAAAAACTGTTTTTT. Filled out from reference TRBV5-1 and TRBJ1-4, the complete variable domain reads KAGVTQTPRYLIKTRGQQVTLSCSPISGHRSVSWYQQTPGQGLQFLFEYFSETQRNKGNFPGRFSGRQFSNSRSEMNVSTLELGDSALYLCASSLGEIIGKGSVEKLFFGSGTQLSVL.

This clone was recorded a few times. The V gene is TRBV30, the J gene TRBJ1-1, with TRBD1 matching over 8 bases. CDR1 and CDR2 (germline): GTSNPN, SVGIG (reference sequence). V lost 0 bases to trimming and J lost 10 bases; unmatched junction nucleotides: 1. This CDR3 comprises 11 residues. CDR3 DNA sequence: TGTGCCTGGAGTGTTGACAGGGGAGCTTTCTTT. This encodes CAWSVDRGAFF.

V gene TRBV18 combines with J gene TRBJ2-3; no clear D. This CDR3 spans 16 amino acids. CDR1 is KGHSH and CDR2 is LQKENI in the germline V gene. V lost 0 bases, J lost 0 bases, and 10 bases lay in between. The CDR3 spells CASSPPRLTSTDTQYF. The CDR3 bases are TGTGCCAGCTCACCACCCCGATTAACTAGCACAGATACGCAGTATTTT. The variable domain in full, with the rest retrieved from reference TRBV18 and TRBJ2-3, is NAGVMQNPRHLVRRRGQEARLRCSPMKGHSHVYWYRQLPEEGLKFMVYLQKENIIDESGMPKERFSAEFPKEGPSILRIQQVVRGDSAAYFCASSPPRLTSTDTQYFGPGTRLTVL.

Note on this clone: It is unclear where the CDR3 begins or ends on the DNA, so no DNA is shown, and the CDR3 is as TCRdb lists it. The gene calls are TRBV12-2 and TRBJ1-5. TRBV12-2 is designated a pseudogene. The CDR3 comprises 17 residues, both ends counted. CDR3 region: CASRSWGLGSSNQPQHF.

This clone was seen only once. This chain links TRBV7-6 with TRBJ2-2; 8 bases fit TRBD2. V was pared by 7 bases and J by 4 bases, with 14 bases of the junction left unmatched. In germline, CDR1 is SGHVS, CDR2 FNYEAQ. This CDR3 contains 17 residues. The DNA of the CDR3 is TGTGCCAGCACCTCTTCCCCCCTAGCGGGCCTCACCGGGGAGCTGTTTTTT. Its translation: CASTSSPLAGLTGELFF.

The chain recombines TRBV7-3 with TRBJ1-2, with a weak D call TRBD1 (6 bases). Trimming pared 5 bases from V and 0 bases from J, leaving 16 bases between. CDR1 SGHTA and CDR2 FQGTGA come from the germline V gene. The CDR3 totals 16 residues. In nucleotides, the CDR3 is TGTGCCAGCAGCCCCTTTGGGCGGGACACTAACTATGGCTACACCTTC. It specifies CASSPFGRDTNYGYTF.

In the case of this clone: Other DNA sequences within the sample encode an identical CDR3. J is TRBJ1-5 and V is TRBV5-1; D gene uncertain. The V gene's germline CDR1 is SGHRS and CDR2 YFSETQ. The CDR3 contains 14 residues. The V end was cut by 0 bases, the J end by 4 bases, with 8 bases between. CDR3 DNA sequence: TGCGCCAGCAGCTTGGGCGGTGAGAATCAGCCCCAGCATTTT. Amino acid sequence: CASSLGGENQPQHF. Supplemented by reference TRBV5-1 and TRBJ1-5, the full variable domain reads KAGVTQTPRYLIKTRGQQVTLSCSPISGHRSVSWYQQTPGQGLQFLFEYFSETQRNKGNFPGRFSGRQFSNSRSEMNVSTLELGDSALYLCASSLGGENQPQHFGDGTRLSIL.

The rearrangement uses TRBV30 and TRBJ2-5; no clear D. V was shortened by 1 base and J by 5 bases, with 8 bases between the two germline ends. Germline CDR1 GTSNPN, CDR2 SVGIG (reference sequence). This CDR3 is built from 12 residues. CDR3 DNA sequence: TGTGCCTGGAGTGCTGGGCTTGAGACCCAGTACTTC. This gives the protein CAWSAGLETQYF.

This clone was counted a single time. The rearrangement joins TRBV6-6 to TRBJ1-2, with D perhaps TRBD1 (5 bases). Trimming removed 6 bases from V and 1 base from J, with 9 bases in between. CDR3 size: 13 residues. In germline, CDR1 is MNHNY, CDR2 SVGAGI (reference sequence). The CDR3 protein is CASRSDSNYGYTF. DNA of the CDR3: TGTGCCAGCAGGTCAGACAGTAACTATGGCTACACCTTC.

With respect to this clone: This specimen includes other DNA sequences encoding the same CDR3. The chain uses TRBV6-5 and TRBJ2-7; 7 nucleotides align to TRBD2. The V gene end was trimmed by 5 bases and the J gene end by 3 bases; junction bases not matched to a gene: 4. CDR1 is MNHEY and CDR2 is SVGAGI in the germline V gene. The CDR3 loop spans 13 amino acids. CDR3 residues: CASSRGGDYEQYF. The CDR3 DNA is TGTGCCAGCAGTAGGGGAGGGGACTACGAGCAGTACTTC.

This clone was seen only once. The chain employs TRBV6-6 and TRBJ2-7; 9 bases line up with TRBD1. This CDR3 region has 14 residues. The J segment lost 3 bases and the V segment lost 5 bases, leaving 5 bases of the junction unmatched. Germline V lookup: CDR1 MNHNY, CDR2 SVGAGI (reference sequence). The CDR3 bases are TGTGCCAGCAGTGACCGGACAGGGGACTACGAGCAGTACTTC. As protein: CASSDRTGDYEQYF.

CDR3 residues: CASSQDIDRVSAGANVLTF. The DNA for the CDR3 is TGCGCCAGCAGCCAAGATATCGACAGGGTTTCGGCTGGGGCCAACGTCCTGACTTTC. This chain connects TRBV4-1 to TRBJ2-6; 7 nucleotides align to TRBD1. The CDR3 is made up of 19 amino acids. V lost 0 bases and J lost 2; bases outside the gene matches: 10. The germline V gene has CDR1 MGHRA and CDR2 YSYEKL.

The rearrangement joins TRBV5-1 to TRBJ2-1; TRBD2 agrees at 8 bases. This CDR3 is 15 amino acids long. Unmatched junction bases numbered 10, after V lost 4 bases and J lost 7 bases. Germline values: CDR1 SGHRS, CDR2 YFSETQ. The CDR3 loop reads CASSGSGGLSNEQFF. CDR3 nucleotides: TGCGCCAGCAGCGGAAGCGGGGGCCTTTCGAATGAGCAGTTCTTC.

CDR3 residues: CASSPLRGGYTF. Written as DNA, the CDR3 is TGTGCCAGTAGTCCCCTCAGAGGCGGCTACACCTTC. V is TRBV19 and J is TRBJ1-2; unclear D gene. The CDR3 runs 12 residues. V lost 5 bases and J lost 8, with 12 bases in between. Germline V gene lookup returns CDR1 LNHDA and CDR2 SQIVND (reference sequence).

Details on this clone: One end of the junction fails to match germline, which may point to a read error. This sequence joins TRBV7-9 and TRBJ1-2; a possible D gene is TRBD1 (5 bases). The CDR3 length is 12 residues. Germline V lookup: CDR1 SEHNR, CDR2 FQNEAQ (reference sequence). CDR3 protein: CASSLELGRVLF. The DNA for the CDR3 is TGTGCCAGCAGCTTAGAACTAGGCAGGGTCCTCTTC.

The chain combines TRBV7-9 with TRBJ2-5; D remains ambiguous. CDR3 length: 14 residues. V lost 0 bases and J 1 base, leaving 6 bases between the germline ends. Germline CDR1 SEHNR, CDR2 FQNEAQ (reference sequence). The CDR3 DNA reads TGTGCCAGCAGCTTAGCAACAGTCCAAGAGACCCAGTACTTC. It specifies CASSLATVQETQYF.

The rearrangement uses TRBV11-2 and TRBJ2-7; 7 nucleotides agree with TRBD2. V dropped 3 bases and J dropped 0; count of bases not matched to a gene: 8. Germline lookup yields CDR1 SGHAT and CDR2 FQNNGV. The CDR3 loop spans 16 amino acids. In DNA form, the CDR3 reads TGTGCCAGCAGCTTGCGCTGGACTAGTTCCTCCTACGAGCAGTACTTC. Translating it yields CASSLRWTSSSYEQYF.

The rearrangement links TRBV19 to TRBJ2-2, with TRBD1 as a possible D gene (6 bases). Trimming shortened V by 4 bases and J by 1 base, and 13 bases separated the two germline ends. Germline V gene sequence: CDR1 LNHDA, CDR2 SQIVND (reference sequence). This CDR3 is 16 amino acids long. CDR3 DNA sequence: TGTGCCAGTAGTACCACAGGGATCGTGAACACCGGGGAGCTGTTTTTT. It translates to CASSTTGIVNTGELFF.

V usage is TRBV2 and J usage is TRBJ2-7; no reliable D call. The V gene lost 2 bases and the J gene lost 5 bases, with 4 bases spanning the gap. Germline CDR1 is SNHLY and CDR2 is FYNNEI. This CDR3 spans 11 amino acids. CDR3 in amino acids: CASSELDEQYF. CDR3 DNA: TGTGCCAGCAGTGAACTGGACGAGCAGTACTTC.

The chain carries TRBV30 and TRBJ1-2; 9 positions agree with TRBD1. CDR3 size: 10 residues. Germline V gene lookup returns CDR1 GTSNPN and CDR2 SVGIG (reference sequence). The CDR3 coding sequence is TGTGCACAGGGGGCTCAAGGCTACACCTTC. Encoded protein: CAQGAQGYTF. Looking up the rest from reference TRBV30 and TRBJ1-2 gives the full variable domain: SQTIHQWPATLVQPVGSPLSLECTVEGTSNPNLYWYRQAAGRGLQLLFYSVGIGQISSEVPQNLSASRPQDRQFILSSKKLLLSDSGFYLCAQGAQGYTFGSGTRLTVV.

The CDR3 reads CASSPGQRARGNEQFF. Written as DNA, the CDR3 is TGTGCCAGCTCACCGGGCCAGCGGGCGAGGGGGAATGAGCAGTTCTTC. The chain couples TRBV18 to TRBJ2-1; D might be TRBD1 or TRBD2, each matching 6 bases. The CDR3 consists of 16 residues. V was trimmed by 3 bases and J by 7 bases, leaving 19 bases between them. The germline V gene encodes CDR1 KGHSH and CDR2 LQKENI.

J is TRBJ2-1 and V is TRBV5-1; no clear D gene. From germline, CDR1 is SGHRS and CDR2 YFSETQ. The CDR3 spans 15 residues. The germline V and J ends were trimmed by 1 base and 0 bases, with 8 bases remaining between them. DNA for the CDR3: TGCGCCAGCAGCTTGTACGGTTTCTCCTACAATGAGCAGTTCTTC. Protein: CASSLYGFSYNEQFF. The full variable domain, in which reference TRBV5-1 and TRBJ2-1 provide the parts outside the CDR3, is KAGVTQTPRYLIKTRGQQVTLSCSPISGHRSVSWYQQTPGQGLQFLFEYFSETQRNKGNFPGRFSGRQFSNSRSEMNVSTLELGDSALYLCASSLYGFSYNEQFFGPGTRLTVL.

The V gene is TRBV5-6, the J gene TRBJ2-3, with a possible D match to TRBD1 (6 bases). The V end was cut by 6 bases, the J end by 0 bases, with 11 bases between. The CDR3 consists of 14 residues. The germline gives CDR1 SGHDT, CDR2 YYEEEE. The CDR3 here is CASIQGGSTDTQYF. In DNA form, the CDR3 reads TGTGCCAGCATACAGGGTGGGAGCACAGATACGCAGTATTTT.

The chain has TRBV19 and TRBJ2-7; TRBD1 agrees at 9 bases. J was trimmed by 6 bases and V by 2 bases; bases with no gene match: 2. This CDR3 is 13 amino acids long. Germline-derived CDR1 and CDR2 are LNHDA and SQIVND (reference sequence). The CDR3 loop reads CASSIKQGAEQYF. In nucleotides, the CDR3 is TGTGCCAGTAGTATAAAACAGGGGGCCGAGCAGTACTTC.

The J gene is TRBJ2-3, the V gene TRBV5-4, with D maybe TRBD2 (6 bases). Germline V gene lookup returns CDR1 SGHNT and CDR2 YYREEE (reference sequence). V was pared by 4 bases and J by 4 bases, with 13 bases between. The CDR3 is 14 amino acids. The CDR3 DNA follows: TGTGCCAGCAGCCCCAGACTAGAATCAGATACGCAGTATTTT. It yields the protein CASSPRLESDTQYF.

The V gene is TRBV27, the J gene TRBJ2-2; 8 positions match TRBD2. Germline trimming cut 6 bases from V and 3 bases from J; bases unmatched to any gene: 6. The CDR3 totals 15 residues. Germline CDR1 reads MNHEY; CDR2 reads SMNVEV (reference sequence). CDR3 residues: CASRPGLADTGELFF. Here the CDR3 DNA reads TGTGCCAGCAGACCCGGACTAGCCGACACCGGGGAGCTGTTTTTT.